Each of the 23 T cell receptor beta chains below was sequenced from the same sample in a study of molecular identifiers for immune sequencing clone quantification. A single record per CDR3 protein comes from TCRdb applying MiXCR to the PCR reads. The sample includes about half a million distinct CDR3 sequences, roughly 25% seen only once; the top ten take over 0.6%. Sequenced sample: naive CD8+ T cells from blood, with Jurkat cell RNA spiked in. Documented subset: FACS-sorted CD8+CD4-CCR7+CD45RA+ naive T cells. Source of these receptors: a human donor in good health. Some libraries in this study had Jurkat cell RNA spiked in.

This clonotype was seen a single time. With a much larger clone just one base away, this may be a read error. The CDR3 coding sequence is TGTGCCAGCAGCCAAGAAGCCCATCCCCAAGGGGCCAAAAACATTCCGTACTTC. Its translation is CASSQEAHPQGAKNIPYF. The V and J genes are TRBV3-1 and TRBJ2-4; D possibly corresponds to TRBD1 (5 bases). Looked up from germline, CDR1 is LGHDT and CDR2 is YNNKEL (reference sequence). The CDR3 length is 18 residues.

The J gene is TRBJ1-6, the V gene TRBV19, with D maybe TRBD1 (5 bases). Per germline, CDR1 LNHDA and CDR2 SQIVND (reference sequence). Trimming removed 5 bases at V and 10 bases at J, with 15 bases between. The CDR3 is made up of 14 amino acids. The CDR3 DNA is TGTGCCAGTAGTGTGGACATCGCCGGGTCACCCCTCCACTTT. This codes for CASSVDIAGSPLHF.

This clonotype was detected a few times. This chain links TRBV19 with TRBJ2-3, with 10 bases lining up with TRBD2. The CDR3 has 14 amino acids. The germline V gene has CDR1 LNHDA and CDR2 SQIVND (reference sequence). With V trimmed by 3 bases and J by 4 bases, 1 base remained unmatched. Here the CDR3 DNA reads TGTGCCAGTAGTATGCTAGCGGGAGCAGATACGCAGTATTTT. Translated, it gives CASSMLAGADTQYF.

Ten or more counts support this clonotype. This chain uses TRBV29-1 with TRBJ2-4; D is undetermined. The ends were cut back, 4 bases at V and 0 bases at J, with 13 bases in the middle. Germline-derived CDR1 and CDR2 are SQVTM and ANQGSEA. CDR3 size: 15 residues. DNA for the CDR3: TGCAGCGTTGTAGTTGGTTGGGGAGCCAAAAACATTCAGTACTTC. Protein: CSVVVGWGAKNIQYF.

A remark on this clonotype: The germline gene is not matched at one end of the junction; a read error may be the cause. The chain is built from TRBV5-3 and TRBJ2-7; D is possibly TRBD1 (5 bases). TRBV5-3 is an ORF, and what it does is uncertain. The CDR3 totals 17 residues. This chain's CDR3 is CASSLGLVGLGSEEQYF. The CDR3 bases are TGTGCCAGCAGCTTGGGCCTCGTGGGGCTAGGCTCTGAGGAGCAGTACTTC.

Of note for this clonotype: The conserved closing phenylalanine or tryptophan is absent in this CDR3, likely reflecting a read error. The chain has TRBV15 and TRBJ2-3; the D is unclear. This CDR3 is 14 amino acids long. Per the germline V gene, CDR1 is LNHNV and CDR2 is YYDKDF (reference sequence). Trimming cost V 5 bases and J 0 bases, with 9 bases left between them. The DNA for the CDR3 is TGTGCCACCAGCGGCGTCCTGAGCACAGATACGCAGTATTCT. This sequence encodes CATSGVLSTDTQYS.

This chain links TRBV7-9 with TRBJ2-7, with a possible D match to TRBD2 (6 bases). Germline loops: CDR1 SEHNR, CDR2 FQNEAQ (reference sequence). The V end lost 1 base, the J end lost 5 bases, and 12 bases lay between the germline ends. This CDR3 has 14 residues. The CDR3: CASSLVAGTDEQYF. The CDR3 bases are TGTGCCAGCAGCTTAGTTGCAGGGACTGACGAGCAGTACTTC.

This clonotype turned up a few times. The V gene is TRBV27, the J gene TRBJ1-1; the match to TRBD1 covers 10 bases. Germline values: CDR1 MNHEY, CDR2 SMNVEV (reference sequence). CDR3 size: 15 residues. Unmatched junction bases numbered 7, after V lost 5 bases and J lost 4 bases. The CDR3 loop is CASSLWTGGITEAFF. CDR3 sequence (DNA): TGTGCCAGCAGTCTTTGGACAGGGGGAATCACTGAAGCTTTCTTT.

This clonotype was observed a single time. V is TRBV6-5 and J is TRBJ2-5; TRBD2 is a possible D gene (5 bases). The CDR3 covers 14 residues. V dropped 2 bases and J dropped 5 bases, with 12 bases sitting between them. Germline loops: CDR1 MNHEY, CDR2 SVGAGI. CDR3 sequence reads: CASSYRLAGETQYF. The CDR3 coding sequence is TGTGCCAGCAGTTACCGGCTAGCCGGGGAGACCCAGTACTTC.

The chain is built from TRBV7-2 and TRBJ2-7; no clear D. Germline-derived CDR1 and CDR2 are SGHTA and FQGNSA. The CDR3 has 16 residues. Trimming cost V 1 base and J 6 bases, with 19 bases left between them. CDR3 sequence: CASSLGYRAEFIEQYF. As DNA, the CDR3 is TGTGCCAGCAGCTTAGGGTATCGCGCGGAGTTCATCGAGCAGTACTTC.

V and J are TRBV6-4 and TRBJ2-3; TRBD2 matches at 12 bases. The length of the CDR3 is 15 residues. Germline V gene lookup returns CDR1 MRHNA and CDR2 SNTAGT. Trimming at V came to 5 bases and at J to 6 bases, leaving 6 bases not matched to a gene. The CDR3 coding sequence is TGTGCCAGCAGTAGGGTCGGGACTAGCGGGGATACGCAGTATTTT. Translated, it gives CASSRVGTSGDTQYF.

This clonotype was observed a few times. The DNA of the CDR3 is TGTGCCAGCAGTGAATTTGGGGGGCGTACTGAAGCTTTCTTT. It yields the protein CASSEFGGRTEAFF. V and J are TRBV2 and TRBJ1-1; TRBD1 is a possible D gene (6 bases). The CDR3 consists of 14 residues. The germline CDR1 and CDR2 sequences are SNHLY and FYNNEI. V was trimmed by 2 bases and J by 5 bases, leaving 12 bases between them.

This clonotype was observed many times. This chain links TRBV7-9 with TRBJ2-2; D is ambiguous. This CDR3 is built from 12 residues. Germline CDR1 is SEHNR and CDR2 is FQNEAQ (reference sequence). The V gene lost 8 bases and the J gene lost 3 bases, with 7 bases spanning the gap. The CDR3 reads CASVVDTGELFF. CDR3 coding DNA: TGTGCCAGCGTTGTTGACACCGGGGAGCTGTTTTTT.

This clonotype was seen a handful of times. The rearrangement links TRBV12-3 or TRBV12-4 to TRBJ1-5; D unclear. The CDR3 sequence is 16 residues long. Trimming cost V 2 bases and J 6 bases, with 17 bases left between them. This CDR3 is CASSLSGGFMGQPQHF. CDR3 in DNA: TGTGCCAGCAGTTTAAGCGGCGGTTTCATGGGTCAGCCCCAGCATTTT.

This clonotype was counted at least ten times. V gene TRBV10-3 combines with J gene TRBJ2-7; D remains unclear. The CDR3 spans 12 residues. V was pared by 3 bases and J by 4 bases, with 7 bases between. CDR1 is ENHRY, CDR2 SYGVKD, per germline. CDR3 in amino acids: CAISEKGYEQYF. The CDR3 DNA is TGTGCCATCAGTGAAAAAGGGTACGAGCAGTACTTC.

This clonotype showed up just a few times. The chain carries TRBV7-9 and TRBJ1-5, with D possibly TRBD1 on 6 matching bases. This CDR3 is built from 17 residues. Per the germline V gene, CDR1 is SEHNR and CDR2 is FQNEAQ (reference sequence). Trimming removed 3 bases from V and 0 bases from J, with 15 bases in between. The CDR3 sequence: CASSFGQGMYSNQPQHF. For the CDR3, the DNA is TGTGCCAGCAGCTTTGGCCAGGGGATGTATAGCAATCAGCCCCAGCATTTT.

This clonotype has just a few counts. The chain has TRBV12-3 or TRBV12-4 and TRBJ1-1; D call uncertain. Deletions cut 1 base from V and 10 bases from J, with 10 bases between. The CDR3 loop spans 12 amino acids. DNA of the CDR3: TGTGCCAGCAGTTTAGTTAGGGAGACAGCTTTCTTT. Translation: CASSLVRETAFF.

The V and J genes are TRBV29-1 and TRBJ2-1; 8 bases align to TRBD1. V was clipped by 6 bases and J by 5 bases; unmatched bases: 9. Germline CDR1 is SQVTM and CDR2 is ANQGSEA. CDR3 size: 14 residues. Here the CDR3 reads CSVGQGEMNNEQFF. CDR3 coding DNA: TGCAGCGTCGGACAGGGCGAAATGAACAATGAGCAGTTCTTC.

This clonotype occurred many times. The chain couples TRBV20-1 to TRBJ2-2, with 7 bases lining up with TRBD2. Germline CDR1 and CDR2: DFQATT and SNEGSKA (reference sequence). The junction had 9 bases not matched to a gene; V was cut back by 1 base and J by 4 bases. The CDR3 loop spans 16 amino acids. CDR3 sequence: CSARGLRGESTGELFF. The CDR3 nucleotides are TGCAGTGCTAGAGGGCTTCGGGGGGAGAGCACCGGGGAGCTGTTTTTT.

This clonotype came up many times. CDR3 sequence reads: CAWSFLAIYQETQYF. As DNA, the CDR3 is TGTGCCTGGTCCTTCCTAGCGATTTACCAAGAGACCCAGTACTTC. This chain connects TRBV30 to TRBJ2-5; D may be TRBD2 (6 bases). V was cut by 5 bases and J by 0 bases, with 16 bases left in between. Germline assignment: CDR1 GTSNPN and CDR2 SVGIG (reference sequence). This CDR3 comprises 15 residues.

This clonotype has only a few counts. V and J are TRBV29-1 and TRBJ1-4, with 9 bases identical to TRBD1. Germline values: CDR1 SQVTM, CDR2 ANQGSEA. V lost 4 bases and J lost 5; bases outside the gene matches: 2. The CDR3 runs 13 residues. CDR3 in amino acids: CSVGTGGNEKLFF. CDR3 in DNA: TGCAGCGTTGGAACAGGGGGCAATGAAAAACTGTTTTTT. The full variable domain, completed using reference TRBV29-1 and TRBJ1-4, is SAVISQKPSRDICQRGTSLTIQCQVDSQVTMMFWYRQQPGQSLTLIATANQGSEATYESGFVIDKFPISRPNLTFSTLTVSNMSPEDSSIYLCSVGTGGNEKLFFGSGTQLSVL.

Remarks on this clonotype: A read error may be the cause here, since a much bigger clone is one base away. The chain couples TRBV6-5 to TRBJ2-3; 7 bases align to TRBD2. CDR1 MNHEY and CDR2 SVGAGI come from the germline V gene. The V gene end was trimmed by 7 bases and the J gene end by 2 bases; junction bases not matched to a gene: 9. The CDR3 consists of 15 residues. CDR3 nucleotide sequence: TGTGCCAGCACTCCGTACGCGGGAGTCACAGATACGCAGTATTTT. Translating gives CASTPYAGVTDTQYF.

As for this clonotype: One end of the junction fails to match germline, which may point to a read error. V is TRBV6-5 and J is TRBJ2-7; D possibly uses TRBD1 or TRBD2 (5 bases each). The germline CDR1 and CDR2 sequences are MNHEY and SVGAGI. The CDR3 sequence is 14 residues long. CDR3 sequence: CASSCSWGTYEQCF. Written as DNA, the CDR3 is TGTGCCAGCAGTTGCTCGTGGGGGACCTACGAGCAGTGCTTC.